Below, 27 T cell receptor beta chains from the same sample are listed, as sequenced in a study of T-cell reconstitution after alpha-beta-depleted transplantation in children (dated by TCRdb to between 2015 and 2016). Library preparation used PCR. For sequencing, an Illumina HiSeq 2500 was employed. To normalize quantification of the TCRbeta repertoire, the TCR libraries were built with molecular barcoding that relied on unique molecular identifiers. The public sequencing data were trimmed at Q25 with fastp and processed into clonotypes with MiXCR by TCRdb, which kept only in-frame beta chains. Rows matching on CDR3 protein sequence are summarized as one entry with the most common DNA and genes. Across this sample there are a few hundred thousand distinct CDR3 sequences, with around 8.9% seen only once. The ten top clones hold 5% to 5.5% of the sample. Here the sequenced sample was PBMCs from the stem cell graft donor, taken from the stem cell graft. Every receptor here comes from a human donor who donated a stem cell graft to a child with SCID.

In its sample, this clonotype was seen many times. V gene TRBV20-1 combines with J gene TRBJ2-2, with unresolved D. This CDR3 is built from 14 residues. Trimming took off 5 bases at V and 2 bases at J, with 12 bases between the two ends. Germline-derived CDR1 and CDR2 are DFQATT and SNEGSKA (reference sequence). The CDR3 bases are TGCAGTGCTCAGCGTTGGCCCAACACCGGGGAGCTGTTTTTT. Translation: CSAQRWPNTGELFF.

This clonotype was counted many times. The rearrangement links TRBV11-1 to TRBJ1-1, with 11 bases identical to TRBD1. Germline values: CDR1 SGHAT, CDR2 FQDESV (reference sequence). The V segment lost 5 bases and the J segment 3 bases; nucleotides outside the gene matches: 8. The CDR3 has 16 amino acids. CDR3 protein: CASSPGTGGLDTEAFF. CDR3 DNA: TGTGCCAGCAGCCCCGGGACAGGGGGACTCGACACTGAAGCTTTCTTT.

This clonotype was counted ten times or more. The chain employs TRBV6-1 and TRBJ1-2, with 10 nucleotides matching TRBD1. The ends lost 5 bases at V and 8 bases at J; junction bases unmatched: 11. Germline loops: CDR1 MNHNS, CDR2 SASEGT. CDR3 length equals 15 residues. CDR3 amino acids: CASSRTGTGAPGYTF. CDR3 nucleotide sequence: TGTGCCAGCAGTCGCACCGGGACAGGGGCTCCCGGCTACACCTTC.

This clonotype has a count of ten or more. The chain carries TRBV5-1 and TRBJ2-5; tentative D call: TRBD1 (6 bases). V was shortened by 8 bases and J by 5 bases, with 16 bases between the two germline ends. The CDR3 sequence is 13 residues long. The germline V gene has CDR1 SGHRS and CDR2 YFSETQ. The DNA for the CDR3 is TGCGCCAGTCGTTCAGGGGCCGGGGAGACCCAGTACTTC. Its translation is CASRSGAGETQYF.

V usage is TRBV13 and J usage is TRBJ2-7, with D possibly matching TRBD2 (6 bases). The CDR3 consists of 14 residues. V was shortened by 5 bases and J by 3 bases, with 14 bases between the two germline ends. Germline CDR1 reads PRHDT; CDR2 reads FYEKMQ (reference sequence). The chain's CDR3 is CASSPGVSCYEQYF. CDR3 coding DNA: TGTGCCAGCAGCCCGGGGGTCAGTTGCTACGAGCAGTACTTC.

This clonotype has only a few counts. A much larger clone lies a single base off, so this may be a read error. The chain employs TRBV12-3 or TRBV12-4 and TRBJ1-4, with 9 bases matching TRBD1. The CDR3 has 18 amino acids. This CDR3 is CASCLDRGLNPWDEKLFF. DNA for the CDR3: TGTGCCAGCTGTTTGGACAGGGGCCTAAACCCATGGGATGAAAAACTGTTTTTT.

There are many counts of this clonotype. The J gene is TRBJ1-2, the V gene TRBV20-1; TRBD1 aligns across 8 bases. The CDR3 is 16 amino acids. Germline CDR1 reads DFQATT; CDR2 reads SNEGSKA (reference sequence). The ends lost 7 bases at V and 0 bases at J; junction bases unmatched: 13. CDR3 amino acids: CSVSGAGGVTNYGYTF. The CDR3 DNA follows: TGCAGTGTCTCGGGTGCAGGGGGCGTAACTAACTATGGCTACACCTTC.

Of note for this clonotype: A much larger clone lies one base from this, so it may be a read error. The conserved phenylalanine or tryptophan is not found at the CDR3 terminus, so this likely reflects a read error. The rearrangement joins TRBV6-1 to TRBJ1-2; 7 nucleotides agree with TRBD1. The CDR3 length is 14 residues. Germline CDR1 is MNHNS and CDR2 is SASEGT. V dropped 5 bases and J dropped 11; count of bases not matched to a gene: 14. The CDR3 reads CASSQDRVRGGYTY. CDR3 DNA sequence: TGTGCCAGCAGTCAAGACAGGGTTCGAGGGGGGTACACCTAC.

The table lists this clonotype with many counts. CDR3 bases: TGCGCCAGCAGCTACGAATCCTATAATTCACCCCTCCACTTT. The encoded protein is CASSYESYNSPLHF. The chain is built from TRBV5-1 and TRBJ1-6, with D hard to call. This CDR3 has 14 amino acids. CDR1 and CDR2 (germline): SGHRS, YFSETQ. Trimming left V 3 bases short and J 1 base short, with 5 bases between. Using reference TRBV5-1 and TRBJ1-6 for the parts outside the CDR3, the full variable domain is KAGVTQTPRYLIKTRGQQVTLSCSPISGHRSVSWYQQTPGQGLQFLFEYFSETQRNKGNFPGRFSGRQFSNSRSEMNVSTLELGDSALYLCASSYESYNSPLHFGNGTRLTVT.

This clonotype occurred many times. The J gene is TRBJ1-1, the V gene TRBV6-6; tentative D call: TRBD1 (6 bases). V gave up 5 bases and J gave up 1 base, with 8 bases separating them. In germline, CDR1 is MNHNY, CDR2 SVGAGI (reference sequence). This CDR3 comprises 13 residues. CDR3: CASSGQKNTEAFF. CDR3 DNA: TGTGCCAGCAGTGGACAGAAGAACACTGAAGCTTTCTTT.

The chain is built from TRBV7-6 and TRBJ2-2; 11 positions match TRBD1. Germline V gives CDR1 SGHVS, CDR2 FNYEAQ. Trimming cost V 3 bases and J 6 bases; bases outside gene matches: 6. The CDR3 consists of 16 residues. Here the CDR3 DNA reads TGTGCCAGCAGCTTCTCCGGGACAGGGGGGCCCGGGGAGCTGTTTTTT. Amino acids: CASSFSGTGGPGELFF.

This chain links TRBV20-1 with TRBJ2-5, with TRBD2 matching 9 bases. This CDR3 is built from 14 residues. V was clipped by 4 bases and J by 7 bases; unmatched bases: 10. The germline V gene has CDR1 DFQATT and CDR2 SNEGSKA (reference sequence). The CDR3, as DNA: TGCAGTGCTACGGCGGGGGGGCCTTTATTGACCCAGTACTTC. Its protein product is CSATAGGPLLTQYF.

The chain has TRBV7-2 and TRBJ1-2; TRBD1 agrees at 7 bases. J gave up 8 bases and V 5 bases, and 8 bases lay outside the gene matches. The CDR3 extends over 13 amino acids. Germline V CDR1 and CDR2: SGHTA, FQGNSA. CDR3 residues: CASSLTGFEGYTF. Written as DNA, the CDR3 is TGTGCCAGCAGCCTGACAGGGTTCGAGGGCTACACCTTC.

In its sample, this clonotype was seen many times. This chain connects TRBV20-1 to TRBJ1-1; D is undetermined. Germline V gene lookup returns CDR1 DFQATT and CDR2 SNEGSKA (reference sequence). V was trimmed by 3 bases and J by 1 base, leaving 9 bases between them. The CDR3 has 13 amino acids. CDR3 nucleotide sequence: TGCAGTGCTAGCCCTCTTAGGAACACTGAAGCTTTCTTT. The encoded protein is CSASPLRNTEAFF.

This clonotype has ten or more counts. This sequence joins TRBV7-9 and TRBJ2-7, with no clear D. CDR1 SEHNR and CDR2 FQNEAQ come from the germline V gene (reference sequence). The CDR3 loop spans 13 amino acids. V lost 1 base and J 7 bases, leaving 11 bases between the germline ends. This CDR3 is CASSLGTVWEQYF. CDR3 DNA sequence: TGTGCCAGCAGCTTAGGAACGGTCTGGGAGCAGTACTTC.

The chain joins TRBV7-9 to TRBJ2-7; D not certain. Germline V lookup: CDR1 SEHNR, CDR2 FQNEAQ (reference sequence). CDR3 length: 17 amino acids. Trimming shortened V by 4 bases and J by 1 base, and 20 bases separated the two germline ends. CDR3 DNA: TGTGCCAGCAGCTGCAACCCGGGTGCTGTAGGGTCCTACGAGCAGTACTTC. Translating gives CASSCNPGAVGSYEQYF.

This clonotype has just a few counts. DNA for the CDR3: TGTGCCAGCAGCTTGTCCCGGGACTGGTATGGCTACACCTTC. Its translation: CASSLSRDWYGYTF. The chain joins TRBV11-2 to TRBJ1-2, with a possible D match to TRBD1 (5 bases). The CDR3 loop spans 14 amino acids. CDR1 is SGHAT and CDR2 is FQNNGV in the germline V gene. Between the trimmed V and J ends, which lost 3 bases and 5 bases, there was a span of 13 bases.

This clonotype has ten or more counts. The J gene is TRBJ1-1, the V gene TRBV5-1; D gene unclear. The CDR3 runs 16 residues. Trimming removed 2 bases from V and 4 bases from J, with 18 bases in between. Germline CDR1 SGHRS, CDR2 YFSETQ. CDR3 sequence (DNA): TGCGCCAGCAGCTTTATGGCTGGGCAGTCAATCACTGAAGCTTTCTTT. It codes for CASSFMAGQSITEAFF.

This clonotype was seen a single time. The chain employs TRBV6-4 and TRBJ2-3, with 8 bases lining up with TRBD2. With V trimmed by 11 bases and J by 0 bases, 19 bases remained unmatched. CDR3 length equals 18 residues. Germline V gene data show CDR1 as MRHNA and CDR2 as SNTAGT. The CDR3 bases are TGTGCCTTCAGTTTAACGGCGGGGGGCCGGGGTAGCACAGATACGCAGTATTTT. Amino acids: CAFSLTAGGRGSTDTQYF.

This clonotype was counted ten times or more. CDR3 DNA sequence: TGCAGCGTTGATTCTGGGACAGGAAAGGCTAACTATGGCTACACCTTC. Translated, it gives CSVDSGTGKANYGYTF. The V call is TRBV29-1, the J call TRBJ1-2; TRBD1 matches at 8 bases. Germline V gene data show CDR1 as SQVTM and CDR2 as ANQGSEA. The CDR3 contains 16 residues. The trim removed 3 bases at V and 0 bases at J, leaving 9 bases unmatched.

The genes are TRBV25-1 and TRBJ1-5; the D gene is possibly TRBD1 (6 bases). With 4 bases removed from V and 1 base from J, the gap between germline ends came to 14 bases. From germline, CDR1 is MGHDK and CDR2 SYGVNS. The CDR3 totals 16 residues. This chain's CDR3 is CASSGQGSLSNQPQHF. The DNA of the CDR3 is TGTGCCAGCAGTGGCCAGGGGTCTTTGAGCAATCAGCCCCAGCATTTT.

This clonotype was recorded at least ten times. J is TRBJ2-3 and V is TRBV7-2, with no clear D. The ends were cut back, 1 base at V and 2 bases at J, with 13 bases in the middle. This CDR3 contains 16 residues. Germline V gives CDR1 SGHTA, CDR2 FQGNSA. CDR3 protein: CASSLGNVRSTDTQYF. Written as DNA, the CDR3 is TGTGCCAGCAGCTTAGGAAACGTCAGATCCACAGATACGCAGTATTTT.

The table lists this clonotype with many counts. The chain is built from TRBV6-5 and TRBJ1-6; D may be TRBD1 (6 bases). The germline gives CDR1 MNHEY, CDR2 SVGAGI. The CDR3 is 14 amino acids. The V and J ends lost 6 bases and 7 bases respectively, with 13 bases between them. CDR3: CASSPGASNSPLHF. In nucleotides, the CDR3 is TGTGCCAGCAGCCCGGGGGCTTCCAATTCACCCCTCCACTTT.

This clonotype was observed at least ten times. The chain joins TRBV2 to TRBJ1-2; 7 bases map to TRBD1. The V gene end was trimmed by 6 bases and the J gene end by 1 base; junction bases not matched to a gene: 2. CDR1 and CDR2 from the germline V gene are SNHLY and FYNNEI. The CDR3 length is 13 residues. The CDR3 nucleotides are TGTGCCAGCAGGGGGACAGATAACTATGGCTACACCTTC. Protein: CASRGTDNYGYTF.

The chain combines TRBV11-1 with TRBJ2-7; a weak D match, TRBD2 (5 bases). CDR3 length: 14 amino acids. The V gene's germline CDR1 is SGHAT and CDR2 FQDESV (reference sequence). V lost 5 bases, J lost 2 bases, and 13 bases lay in between. Here the CDR3 DNA reads TGTGCCAGCAGCGCCGGACTGCCACCCTACGAGCAGTACTTC. Translating gives CASSAGLPPYEQYF.

The rearrangement joins TRBV19 to TRBJ2-3; D not certain. V shed 3 bases and J shed 0 bases, with 7 bases lying between them. The CDR3 covers 14 residues. The germline V gene has CDR1 LNHDA and CDR2 SQIVND (reference sequence). CDR3 sequence: CASSMLDSTDTQYF. CDR3 sequence (DNA): TGTGCCAGTAGTATGTTGGACAGCACAGATACGCAGTATTTT.

This clonotype showed up many times. The chain joins TRBV4-2 to TRBJ1-2; D is unclear. Trimming stripped 1 base from V and 0 bases from J, with 12 bases between. Germline V gives CDR1 LGHNA, CDR2 YNFKEQ. The CDR3 covers 16 residues. The CDR3 loop is CASSQGAEVSNYGYTF. CDR3 coding DNA: TGTGCCAGCAGCCAAGGGGCCGAGGTTTCTAACTATGGCTACACCTTC.